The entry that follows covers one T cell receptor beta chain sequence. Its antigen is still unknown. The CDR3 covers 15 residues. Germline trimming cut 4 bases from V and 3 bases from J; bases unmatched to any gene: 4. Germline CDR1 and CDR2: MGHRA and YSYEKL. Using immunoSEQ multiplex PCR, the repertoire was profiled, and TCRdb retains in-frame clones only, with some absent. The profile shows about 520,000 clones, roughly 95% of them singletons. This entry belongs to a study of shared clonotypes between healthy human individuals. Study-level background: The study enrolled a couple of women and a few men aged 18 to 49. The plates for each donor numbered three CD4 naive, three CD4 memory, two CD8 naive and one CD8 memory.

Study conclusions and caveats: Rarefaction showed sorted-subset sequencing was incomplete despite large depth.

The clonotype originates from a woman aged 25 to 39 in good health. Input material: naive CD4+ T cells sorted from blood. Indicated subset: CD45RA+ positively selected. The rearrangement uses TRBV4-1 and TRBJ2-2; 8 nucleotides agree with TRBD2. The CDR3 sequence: CASSPGLGYTGELFF. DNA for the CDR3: TGCGCCAGCAGCCCGGGACTAGGATACACCGGGGAGCTGTTTTTT.